The clone carrying this TCR beta chain occurred many times. The antigen remains unidentified. Preparation of the bulk TCR libraries relied on previously described methods and listed TCR primers. MiXCR, run by TCRdb on the PCR reads, gives a single entry per CDR3 protein. The sample holds hundreds of thousands of distinct CDR3 sequences, less than 20% seen once. Sorting was used to obtain naive CD8 T cells (CD8+CD4-CCR7+CD45RA+). This sample is part of a study of molecular identifiers for immune sequencing clone quantification. General study results and limits: Clonotypes surpassing 20 RNA copies contained over 97% of effector molecules, versus under 1% in naive cells.

V shed 1 base and J 3 bases; nucleotides not matched to a gene: 3. The CDR3 spans 14 residues. Germline V gene lookup returns CDR1 MNHEY and CDR2 SVGAGI. The chain recombines TRBV6-5 with TRBJ2-7, with 7 bases identical to TRBD1. Sequences were obtained from naive CD8+ T cells from blood, with Jurkat cell RNA spiked in. Regarding subset: FACS-sorted CD8+CD4-CCR7+CD45RA+ naive T cells. The sequence came from a human donor in good health. Some libraries in this study had Jurkat cell RNA spiked in. Here the CDR3 reads CASSYYRDSYEQYF. The CDR3 nucleotides read TGTGCCAGCAGTTACTACAGGGACAGCTACGAGCAGTACTTC.